This T cell receptor beta chain was documented in a study of cytomegalovirus exposure and HLA in healthy donors (dated by TCRdb to about 2017). Regarding the study in general: In an earlier analysis of 450 to 750 of the donors, 276 Gb of sequence data and 117 million unique TCR beta sequences from 150 million to 200 million T cells were reported. An early release that covered around 590 HLA-typed donors contained around 300 gigabases of sequencing data and tens of millions of unique TCR sequences. Rather than using new phenotypic data, the later analysis identified candidate immune exposures from TCR beta sequences and from how often those sequences occurred across donors. All discovery cohort repertoires had been generated on a single sequencing platform. Alongside the repertoire data, information on donor age, sex, ethnicity and CMV serostatus was compiled. Several DR-DQ haplotypes were handled as single units for association and clustering because linkage in the cohort was strong. Among roughly 400 genotyped donors of the cohort, an average of 235,054 unique TCR beta nucleotide sequences were sequenced per donor, approximately 20% of them non-productive. Among the roughly 400 genotyped donors, approximately 81% belonged to the genetic ancestry cluster associated with self-reported Caucasian donors. High-throughput TCR immunosequencing, statistical association of individual TCRs with disease status, and machine learning were combined to predict cytomegalovirus infection status. A later analysis re-analyzed previously published TCR beta repertoires from roughly 600 donors and added high-resolution HLA genotyping to study TCR occurrence patterns. In addition to the first cohort of about 650 subjects, a separate validation cohort of over 90 different subjects was used. The study aimed to test whether cataloging public T cell receptors could reveal signatures of past pathogen exposure. To decide whether each TCR beta V gene segment behaved as functional or pseudogenic, an earlier analysis of some 570 of the donors relied on high-throughput TCR beta sequencing. Genome-wide SNP genotypes for about 65% of the 666 donors were used in a later genetic analysis, which treated that subset as a discovery cohort. The number of donors typed differed by locus, with about 629-630 for A, B, C, DRB1 and DQB1, roughly 520 for DQA1, 600 to 610 for DPA1, and under 490 for DPB1. The study profiled the T cell repertoires of hundreds of subjects by immunosequencing and related them to cytomegalovirus serostatus. Both class I and class II loci were covered by HLA typing, at four-digit resolution. What the authors observed across the whole study: A further reported finding was that TCR beta sequences accurately predicted the HLA-A and HLA-B alleles for most subjects in the first cohort. In this cohort, only TCR beta chains were sequenced, and detectable features were limited by the absence of alpha or paired-chain data. According to a later analysis, TCR association rates differed among HLA loci, with DRB1 alleles showing the most associated TCRs and HLA-C alleles showing the fewest. The sequencing pipeline was judged likely to have produced a cluster of highly shared sequence variants as a technical artifact. In a later genetic analysis, a missense DCLRE1C variant was associated with V-gene and J-gene trimming of TCR beta chains, and the association was replicated in an independent cohort. The study listed 150 to 200 TCR beta chains as associated with cytomegalovirus. Most TCR sequences were seen in very few donors, while some public TCRs were found in many individuals. It was suggested by the authors that the approach could potentially be generalized to other disease states and immunological phenotypes. In an earlier analysis of some 500 of the donors, most TCR beta V segments appeared in productive rearrangements about 87% or about 30% of the time, broadly matching IMGT annotations. Cytomegalovirus status was reported to be diagnosed by the classifier with high specificity and sensitivity in both the original and validation cohorts. Compared with equally common non-associated chains, HLA-associated TCR beta chains in a later analysis were more clonally expanded and had lower generation probabilities. The only immune exposure information available for the cohort was CMV serostatus. In vitro tests confirmed that three of the cytomegalovirus-associated TCR beta chains recognize cytomegalovirus antigens. Correlated functional status among segregating V segments might be attributable to linkage disequilibrium, but an unknown experimental factor could not be ruled out. The 87-base-pair reads could not distinguish some IMGT-functional V segments, including TRBV6-2 and TRBV6-3, so those segments were excluded. HLA typing was unavailable for some donors at each locus, so association tests used only the typed subset. In a later analysis, over 15,000 TCR beta sequences were associated with specific HLA alleles at a false discovery rate of 0.05. When HLA alleles, especially DR and DQ, strongly co-occurred, attributing TCR associations to individual alleles was difficult. Because counts were too low, about 15 rarely observed V segments, including chromosome 9 orphons, were left out of the earlier analysis of 500 to 750 of the donors. A later analysis found that most CMV-associated TCR beta chains appeared HLA-restricted, with HLA associations seemingly driven largely by CMV exposure. In a later genetic analysis, fewer N-insertions in productive TCRs were reported among donors in an Asian-associated ancestry cluster than the roughly 670-donor mean. A later analysis reported that several top co-occurrence clusters appeared linked to parvovirus B19, influenza, CMV and Epstein-Barr virus. The presence/absence analyses assumed that sequencing depth was roughly uniform across donors, and that assumption may not be true.

In total, 666 healthy bone marrow donors made up the cohort. At the time of sampling, all cohort members were nominally healthy, though unrecorded immune exposures were likely present. The donor was CMV seronegative and was included in the group of several hundred seronegative cohort members. A peripheral blood sample was collected from each donor, and TCR beta sequencing was performed on peripheral blood mononuclear cells. Genomic DNA extraction from the blood cell samples was performed with the Qiagen DNeasy Blood Extraction Kit. Libraries were made using the immunoSEQ multiplex PCR assay. For the multiplex PCR, a mixture combining 60 forward primers for TCR Vbeta segments and 13 reverse primers for TCR Jbeta segments was used. The CDR3 region of rearranged TCR beta genes was amplified from genomic DNA by a multiplex PCR assay. The Illumina HiSeq System was used to sequence the amplified TCR beta libraries as 87-base-pair reads. Per the original workflow: In a later analysis, around 80 million unique TCR beta chains were counted across the 500 to 850 repertoires, and roughly 11 million of these chains were shared by at least two donors. Raw reads were error-corrected and collapsed into unique sequences with a nearest-neighbor algorithm that merged closely related sequences to remove PCR and sequencing errors. To assign V, D and J gene segments, CDR3 sequences were aligned to IMGT reference sequences. For a sequence to be retained, a match of at least six nucleotides was required to both a V gene segment and a J gene segment. A rearrangement counted as productive if the CDR3 had no stop codons and remained in frame with V and J, and every other rearrangement counted as non-productive. CDR3 was defined according to IMGT convention as the region running from the second conserved V-encoded cysteine to the conserved J-encoded phenylalanine. Sequences without an unambiguous match to a single V gene segment were excluded from the earlier analysis of 450 to 750 of the donors. An earlier analysis of several hundred of the donors called V segments functional above 56.7% productive rearrangements and segregating when the between-donor standard deviation exceeded 5%. A statistical classification framework was developed to diagnose cytomegalovirus status using the catalog of TCR beta chain sequences. In a later analysis, V and J genes were assigned by comparing TCR nucleotide sequences against IMGT/GENE-DB human TR gene sequences. The TCRdist pipeline was used in a later analysis to assign CDR3 sequences and most-parsimonious VDJ recombination scenarios. In a later analysis, each TCR beta chain was defined by its CDR3 amino acid sequence together with its V-gene family, and reads lacking a unique V-gene family were excluded. To address suspected cross-contamination and a sequencing artifact, a later analysis removed approximately 600 highly shared, low-generation-probability nucleotide sequences. A later analysis calculated a clonal expansion index for each public chain from normalized within-repertoire ranks of inferred template counts. In a later analysis, generation probabilities were computed with a VDJ recombination model fitted to out-of-frame rearrangements, and the resulting probabilities were checked against IGoR. In a later analysis, hypergeometric tests were used to score TCR-TCR, TCR-HLA and TCR-CMV co-occurrence, with a repertoire-size bias correction applied to TCR pairs. False discovery rates were estimated in a later analysis by permuting HLA or CMV assignments 20 times. In a later analysis, co-occurring TCRs were grouped using DBSCAN, with TCRdist sequence similarity added in when clustering inside HLA-allele-positive subsets. Repertoires with fewer than 30,000 or more than 120,000 public chains, plus five repertoires with anomalous nucleotide sharing, were excluded from co-occurrence clustering. TCRdb took this table from immuneACCESS and kept in-frame rearrangements with V and J called. Such tables lack part of the clones; where checked against another copy, unresolved V genes explain under half of the gap, and the rest is unexplained. The V and J calls and clone size are taken from that table; D and trimming were inferred from the DNA. The sample table records around 130,000 clones; around three quarters of these occur just once. The ten largest clones take up roughly 5% of the sample.

The trim is 2 bases for V and 6 bases for J, with a gap of 8 bases between the germline ends. From its cysteine to its phenylalanine, the CDR3 spans 14 amino acids. Only the CDR3 region is kept as DNA, spanning 42 bases read in frame from base 1. In the germline V gene, CDR1 corresponds to SNHLY and CDR2 to FYNNEI. This clone was counted a few times. Its cognate antigen has yet to be identified. No base quality information exists; no much larger clone differs at one position. Sequencing was performed on PBMCs. The chain is assembled from TRBV2 and TRBJ1-6, with the D gene call left open. This receptor was identified in a young man in good health and CMV-seronegative. The DNA reads as follows: TGTGCCAGCAGTGAAAGAGGACTTAATTCACCCCTCCACTTT. Translated, it reads CASSERGLNSPLHF.